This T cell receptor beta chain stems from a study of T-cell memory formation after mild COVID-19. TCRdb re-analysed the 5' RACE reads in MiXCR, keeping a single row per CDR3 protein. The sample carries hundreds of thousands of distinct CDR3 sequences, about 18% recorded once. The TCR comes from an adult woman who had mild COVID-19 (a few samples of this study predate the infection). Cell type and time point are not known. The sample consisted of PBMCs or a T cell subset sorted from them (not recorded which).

Here the CDR3 reads CASSDVAGGTDTQYF. The DNA of the CDR3 is TGTGCCAGCAGTGACGTGGCAGGGGGCACAGATACGCAGTATTTT. The chain couples TRBV6-4 to TRBJ2-3; TRBD1 might be the D (6 bases). Per germline, CDR1 MRHNA and CDR2 SNTAGT. Trimming pared 2 bases from V and 1 base from J, leaving 10 bases between. The CDR3 is 15 residues long.